This T cell receptor beta chain was sequenced for a study of radiation and T cells in renal cell carcinoma. Study-wide points: From baseline, blood top tumor clonotypes peaked at 2 weeks post-radiation. Baseline intratumoral clonotype presence is unknown without pretreatment biopsies.

Some clones are missing from TCRdb's copy, which holds only in-frame ones; the method was immunoSEQ multiplex PCR. Seen here are approximately 65,000 clones, around three quarters observed once, and the top ten hold less than 8%. Germline-derived CDR1 and CDR2 are SEHNR and FQNEAQ (reference sequence). The CDR3 consists of 15 residues. V gave up 0 bases and J gave up 4 bases, with 12 bases separating them. Note on this clone: Its antigen is currently unknown.

Time point: blood 4 weeks post-SBRT, at nephrectomy. The treatment is: 15 Gy SBRT to primary tumor, nephrectomy 4 weeks later. Nephrectomy followed 15 Gy stereotactic body radiation by 4 weeks. Here the sequenced sample was blood, taken from a patient whose treatment included radiotherapy and nephrectomy. V usage is TRBV7-9 and J usage is TRBJ1-1; D remains unclear. The TCR comes from a man aged 55 to 69 with renal cell carcinoma. The chain's CDR3 is CASSLASPGPTEAFF. CDR3 DNA: TGTGCCAGCAGCTTAGCTTCCCCAGGTCCCACTGAAGCTTTCTTT.